This T cell receptor (beta chain) was sequenced during a study of T-cell memory formation after mild COVID-19 (dated by TCRdb to the early 2020s). Regarding the complete study: TCR sequence clusters from the two donors were found to be largely donor specific. Two young, previously healthy adult volunteers, one female and one male, were included in the cohort. Longitudinal TCRalpha and TCRbeta repertoire sequencing tracked T-cell clones expanding and contracting after mild COVID-19 in a couple of donors.

TCRdb names Illumina NovaSeq 6000 as the instrument used. TCRalpha and TCRbeta cDNA libraries were constructed by 5'RACE with constant-segment primers, with sample barcodes and unique molecular identifiers being introduced. Trizol reagent was used to extract RNA from every sample. The libraries were amplified in two PCR steps, and the second step added a second sample barcode and Illumina TruSeq adapters. Sequencing of the libraries was done on an Illumina NovaSeq, producing 2 x 150 bp paired-end reads. The paper's data handling went like this. With migec v1.2.7, reads were demultiplexed and then collapsed into UMI-guided consensus sequences. Using mixcr v2.1.11, UMI consensuses were aligned to TRA and TRB V and J templates and then assembled into clonotypes. A clonotype was counted as expanded or contracted only if both edgeR and NoisET called the change significant, with noise models trained on biological replicates. For edgeR calls, a false discovery rate-adjusted p below 0.01 and a log2 fold-change threshold of 1 were applied. As an exploratory analysis of dynamics, max-normalized trajectories of the 1000 most abundant clonotypes were examined with PCA combined with hierarchical clustering. Each responding clone was given a CD4 or CD8 phenotype based on the CD4+ and CD8+ repertoires, which had been sequenced separately. TCRdb passed the public sequencing reads through fastp at Q25 and MiXCR, retaining productive beta sequences. Entries that share a CDR3 protein sequence are merged under the most common genes and DNA. TCRdb's processing, not the authors' own work, is the source of the V and J calls. This sample holds about 310,000 distinct CDR3 sequences; roughly 15% were observed only once. The top ten clonotypes cover about a fifth of the sample.

Broader findings and caveats from the paper: Some responding clones were found in pre-infection memory, which suggests that pre-existing cross-reactive memory T cells took part in the SARS-CoV-2 response. Contracting CD4+ clones were located mainly in the CM and EM memory subsets, whereas CD8+ clones were found to be enriched in EMRA. The study covered only two mild cases, and larger cohorts including severe cases with pre-infection samples were considered necessary. SARS-CoV-2 specificity of the second-wave clones peaking on day 37 was not confirmed. Clones that contracted from day 15 to 85 showed balanced CD4/CD8 phenotypes, whereas a second wave of clones that expanded from day 15 to 37 leaned towards CD4+.

PBMCs were isolated by Ficoll-Paque density gradient centrifugation. The sample holds many counts of this clonotype. It has no known antigen specificity. Base-call qualities are not available, and no considerably larger clone is one nucleotide away. The germline V gene sets CDR1 to MDHEN and CDR2 to SYDVKM. From V the trimming removes 5 bases and from J it removes 6 bases, while the gene matches leave 7 bases of the junction unaccounted for. Inclusive of the bounding cysteine and phenylalanine, the CDR3 is 15 residues long. The only DNA kept is the CDR3, 45 bases in frame from the first base. The source of this sequence is a man between 18 and 35 years old who had mild COVID-19 (a few samples of this study predate the infection). The sample titles of this study are shuffled in the database, so cell type and time point are left out; the donor was told from shared clones. This chain is built from TRBV28 and TRBJ2-1, and 10 junctional nucleotides match TRBD1. Sequencing was carried out using PBMCs or a T cell subset sorted from them (not recorded which). The DNA reads TGTGCCAGCAGTCCCGGGACAGGGGACGCCAATGAGCAGTTCTTC. Its coded protein is CASSPGTGDANEQFF.